What follows describes a single T cell receptor (beta chain). The sample is drawn from a study of cytomegalovirus exposure and HLA in healthy donors. The germline V gene has CDR1 SGDLS and CDR2 YYNGEE. The CDR3 loop spans 15 amino acids. V trimming: 6 bases; J trimming: 3 bases; junction bases outside the gene matches: 6. Donors consisted of healthy bone marrow donors. 60 Vbeta and 13 Jbeta primers were used in PCR. Clones were read by immunoSEQ multiplex PCR, and TCRdb kept only the in-frame ones, dropping some. The table has around 150,000 clones, roughly 80% seen once. The sample taken for sequencing was PBMCs. The clonotype comes from a man aged 25 to 40 in good health and CMV-seropositive. The V and J genes are TRBV9 and TRBJ2-2; 9 bases are a match to TRBD2. The CDR3 here is CASNDAGGDTGELFF. As DNA, the CDR3 is TGTGCCAGCAACGATGCGGGGGGGGACACCGGGGAGCTGTTTTTT. The complete variable domain, with remaining parts taken from reference TRBV9 and TRBJ2-2, reads DSGVTQTPKHLITATGQRVTLRCSPRSGDLSVYWYQQSLDQGLQFLIQYYNGEERAKGNILERFSAQQFPDLHSELNLSSLELGDSALYFCASNDAGGDTGELFFGEGSRLTVL.